Included here is one T cell receptor beta chain sequence, with context. This CDR3 comprises 16 residues. V lost 3 bases and J lost 0, with 12 bases in between. Germline V CDR1 and CDR2: SEHNR, FQNEAQ (reference sequence). TCRdb reprocessed the RT-PCR reads via MiXCR and lists one record per CDR3 protein. Found here are approximately 33,000 distinct CDR3 sequences, 6.5% to 7% of them singletons; the top ten hold about 35%. This record comes from a study of patients and donors after allogeneic stem cell transplantation. The receptor's source is a human donor who was either an allogeneic HSCT recipient or a stem cell or donor lymphocyte infusion donor (not recorded which). It is not recorded whose cells these are; they may come from a transplant donor. Sequenced input: blood, either unsorted or a sorted T cell fraction (not recorded which). The chain has TRBV7-9 and TRBJ1-3, with D hard to call. The DNA for the CDR3 is TGTGCCAGCAGCTTCTCGGACCGACTCTCTGGAAACACCATATATTTT. This translates into CASSFSDRLSGNTIYF.